The 17 T cell receptor beta chains given below trace back to one sample, sequenced in a study of blood T cells in healthy people across ages. Next came a second PCR, run for roughly 6 to 11 cycles, which used a sample-barcoded 5' primer along with a J-beta primer mix. TCRdb fed the 5' RACE reads into MiXCR, producing one record per CDR3 protein. The table includes 920,000 or so distinct CDR3 sequences, 45% detected once. The specimen was blood. All receptors come from a woman in her fifties or sixties in good health.

This clonotype was counted between two and nine times. The chain couples TRBV29-1 to TRBJ2-5; 9 positions agree with TRBD2. The germline V gene has CDR1 SQVTM and CDR2 ANQGSEA. V shed 8 bases and J 5 bases; nucleotides not matched to a gene: 18. The CDR3 loop spans 16 amino acids. The CDR3 is CSSSGRAGGVGETQYF. The CDR3 DNA follows: TGCAGCTCCAGTGGGCGAGCGGGAGGAGTGGGGGAGACCCAGTACTTC.

This clonotype was seen ten or more times. The V call is TRBV4-3, the J call TRBJ2-1, with TRBD1 matching over 7 bases. CDR3 length equals 16 residues. The ends lost 1 base at V and 3 bases at J; junction bases unmatched: 6. Germline V lookup: CDR1 LGHNA, CDR2 YSLEER. The CDR3 sequence: CASSQGSTGIYNEQFF. The CDR3, as DNA: TGCGCCAGCAGCCAAGGTTCGACAGGGATCTACAATGAGCAGTTCTTC.

This clonotype was observed a handful of times. The rearrangement uses TRBV6-5 and TRBJ2-7; 10 bases line up with TRBD2. From germline, CDR1 is MNHEY and CDR2 SVGAGI. V shed 6 bases and J 3 bases; nucleotides not matched to a gene: 5. The CDR3 runs to 14 residues. In nucleotides, the CDR3 is TGTGCCAGCAGGATACTAGCGGGGATCTACGAGCAGTACTTC. Translation: CASRILAGIYEQYF.

This clonotype has ten or more counts. The rearrangement uses TRBV7-9 and TRBJ2-5; 9 bases are a match to TRBD1. Germline CDR1 and CDR2: SEHNR and FQNEAQ (reference sequence). There are 16 residues in the CDR3. V was pared by 1 base and J by 4 bases, with 7 bases of the junction left unmatched. In DNA form, the CDR3 reads TGTGCCAGCAGCTTAGGATCCTGGGACAGGGCAGAGACCCAGTACTTC. The encoded protein is CASSLGSWDRAETQYF. Variable domain in full (rest from reference TRBV7-9 and TRBJ2-5): DTGVSQNPRHKITKRGQNVTFRCDPISEHNRLYWYRQTLGQGPEFLTYFQNEAQLEKSRLLSDRFSAERPKGSFSTLEIQRTEQGDSAMYLCASSLGSWDRAETQYFGPGTRLLVL.

The genes are TRBV6-4 and TRBJ2-7; no clear D gene. Germline V gene lookup returns CDR1 MRHNA and CDR2 SNTAGT. This CDR3 spans 13 amino acids. Trimming pared 7 bases from V and 6 bases from J, leaving 16 bases between. CDR3 loop: CASTGLGSGEQYF. Here the CDR3 DNA reads TGTGCCAGCACCGGTCTTGGGTCGGGCGAGCAGTACTTC.

The chain employs TRBV5-1 and TRBJ2-4; D possibly corresponds to TRBD1 (5 bases). Matching the DNA end better, TRBJ2-7 makes the J call doubtful. Germline V CDR1 and CDR2: SGHRS, YFSETQ. The CDR3 spans 14 residues. As DNA, the CDR3 is TGCGCCAGCAGCCCCCAGGCAGGGAACTACGAGCAGTACTTC. It translates to CASSPQAGNYEQYF.

V gene TRBV20-1 combines with J gene TRBJ1-4, with D maybe TRBD1 (5 bases). The V gene lost 3 bases and the J gene lost 7 bases, with 12 bases spanning the gap. Germline CDR1 is DFQATT and CDR2 is SNEGSKA (reference sequence). The CDR3 sequence is 13 residues long. CDR3 sequence (DNA): TGCAGTGCTAGGGGGCCTAATCCTGAAAAACTGTTTTTT. It codes for CSARGPNPEKLFF.

V is TRBV6-1 and J is TRBJ2-5; 7 nucleotides match TRBD1. The CDR3 contains 16 residues. Germline values: CDR1 MNHNS, CDR2 SASEGT. V lost 6 bases, J lost 0 bases, and 10 bases stayed unmatched. The CDR3 spells CASRDSGGPNQETQYF. DNA for the CDR3: TGTGCCAGCAGGGACTCAGGGGGTCCAAACCAAGAGACCCAGTACTTC.

This chain uses TRBV7-9 with TRBJ2-7, with 7 bases identical to TRBD1. CDR3 length: 16 amino acids. Germline assignment: CDR1 SEHNR and CDR2 FQNEAQ (reference sequence). The V segment lost 1 base and the J segment 5 bases; nucleotides outside the gene matches: 11. The CDR3 loop reads CASSLDSDRESDEQYF. The CDR3 coding sequence is TGTGCCAGCAGCTTAGATAGCGACAGGGAATCTGACGAGCAGTACTTC. Filled out from reference TRBV7-9 and TRBJ2-7, the complete variable domain reads DTGVSQNPRHKITKRGQNVTFRCDPISEHNRLYWYRQTLGQGPEFLTYFQNEAQLEKSRLLSDRFSAERPKGSFSTLEIQRTEQGDSAMYLCASSLDSDRESDEQYFGPGTRLTVT.

This chain uses TRBV20-1 with TRBJ2-7; 7 bases are a match to TRBD2. The CDR3 extends over 21 amino acids. J gave up 3 bases and V 5 bases, and 31 bases lay outside the gene matches. Germline V gene data show CDR1 as DFQATT and CDR2 as SNEGSKA (reference sequence). CDR3 amino acids: CSAFRRPKGLSNLPVGYEQYF. The CDR3 coding sequence is TGCAGTGCTTTTCGCCGCCCCAAGGGACTATCAAACTTGCCGGTCGGCTACGAGCAGTACTTC.

There are a few counts of this clonotype. The chain uses TRBV20-1 and TRBJ2-7; 7 bases are a match to TRBD2. This CDR3 is built from 14 residues. Per the germline V gene, CDR1 is DFQATT and CDR2 is SNEGSKA (reference sequence). The ends lost 3 bases at V and 6 bases at J; junction bases unmatched: 11. The CDR3 DNA reads as TGCAGTGCTAGCGAGGGGAGGGCCTTCGTCGAGCAGTACTTC. This gives the protein CSASEGRAFVEQYF.

J is TRBJ2-3 and V is TRBV20-1; D gene ambiguous. Between the trimmed V and J ends, which lost 1 base and 4 bases, there was a span of 12 bases. The CDR3 spans 14 residues. Germline V gives CDR1 DFQATT, CDR2 SNEGSKA (reference sequence). The CDR3 region is CSARGYSSSDTQYF. The CDR3 bases are TGCAGTGCTAGAGGCTACTCCTCGTCAGATACGCAGTATTTT.

This chain uses TRBV12-3 or TRBV12-4 with TRBJ2-2; TRBD1 might be the D (5 bases). The CDR3 contains 17 residues. Trimming stripped 5 bases from V and 1 base from J, with 17 bases between. The CDR3 spells CASSPAPGHRNTGELFF. The CDR3 DNA is TGTGCCAGCAGTCCGGCCCCAGGACATCGGAACACCGGGGAGCTGTTTTTT.

The rearrangement uses TRBV12-5 and TRBJ2-7; D is tentatively TRBD1 or TRBD2 (5 bases each). The DNA end lines up better with TRBJ2-5; the J call may be wrong. Germline CDR1 LGHNT, CDR2 FRNRAP. The CDR3 extends over 15 amino acids. The CDR3 reads CASGLGDRSEETQYF. The DNA for the CDR3 is TGTGCTAGTGGTTTGGGGGACCGATCCGAGGAGACCCAGTACTTC.

The V call is TRBV29-1, the J call TRBJ2-3; possible D gene TRBD2, 6 bases. The germline V and J ends were trimmed by 6 bases and 2 bases, with 18 bases remaining between them. This CDR3 spans 15 amino acids. The germline CDR1 and CDR2 sequences are SQVTM and ANQGSEA. CDR3 coding DNA: TGCAGCGTCACGCCGCGGAGGGCTACCACAGATACGCAGTATTTT. Amino acids: CSVTPRRATTDTQYF.

The chain is built from TRBV6-1 and TRBJ2-3; tentatively, D is TRBD1 (6 bases). This CDR3 region has 15 residues. The V gene lost 6 bases and the J gene lost 6 bases, with 19 bases spanning the gap. CDR1 and CDR2 from the germline V gene are MNHNS and SASEGT. The CDR3: CASSGRQGIGDTQYF. CDR3 sequence (DNA): TGTGCCAGCAGCGGACGTCAGGGGATCGGGGATACGCAGTATTTT.

This clonotype has just a few counts. The gene calls are TRBV29-1 and TRBJ1-2; tentative D call: TRBD1 (6 bases). Germline loops: CDR1 SQVTM, CDR2 ANQGSEA. The CDR3 is 14 amino acids. The V end was cut by 6 bases, the J end by 7 bases, with 21 bases between. The CDR3 spells CSVPRGPVPRGYTF. In DNA, the CDR3 is TGCAGCGTCCCCCGGGGGCCCGTCCCTCGTGGCTACACCTTC.